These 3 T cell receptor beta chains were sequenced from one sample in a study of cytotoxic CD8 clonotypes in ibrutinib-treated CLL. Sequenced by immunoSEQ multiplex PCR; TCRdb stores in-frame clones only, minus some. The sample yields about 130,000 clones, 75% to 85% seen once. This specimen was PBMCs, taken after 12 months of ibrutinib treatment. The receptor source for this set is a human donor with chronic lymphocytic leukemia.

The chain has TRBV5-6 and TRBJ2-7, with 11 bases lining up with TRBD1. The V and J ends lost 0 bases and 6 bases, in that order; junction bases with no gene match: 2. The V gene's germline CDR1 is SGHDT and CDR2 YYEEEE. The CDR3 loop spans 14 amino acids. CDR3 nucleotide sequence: TGTGCCAGCAGCTTGGAAGGACAGGGGGCCGAGCAGTACTTC. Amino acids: CASSLEGQGAEQYF.

CDR3 protein: CASGGGRAYNEQFF. CDR3 sequence (DNA): TGTGCCAGCGGTGGCGGGAGGGCCTACAATGAGCAGTTCTTC. The chain has TRBV14 and TRBJ2-1; 9 bases fit TRBD2. V trimming: 8 bases; J trimming: 2 bases; junction bases outside the gene matches: 4. The CDR3 is 14 residues long. Germline CDR1 and CDR2: SGHDN and FVKESK.

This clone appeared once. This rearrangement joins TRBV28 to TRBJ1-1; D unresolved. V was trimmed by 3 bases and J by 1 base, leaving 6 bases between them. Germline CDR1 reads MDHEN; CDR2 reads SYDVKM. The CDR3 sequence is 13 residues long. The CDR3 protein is CASSLTANTEAFF. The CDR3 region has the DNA TGTGCCAGCAGTTTGACGGCGAACACTGAAGCTTTCTTT.